This T cell receptor (beta chain) was retrieved from a study of graft-versus-host responses after intestinal transplantation. About the study: Recipients got multivisceral, liver-intestinal, or isolated intestinal transplants. Overall study results and limits: Some GvH clones were seen earlier in gut or blood, suggesting intestinal origin.

Profiled with immunoSEQ multiplex PCR; TCRdb holds only in-frame clones, not every one. The table includes 100,000 or so clones, about 90% detected once. This clone was counted a few times. Its antigen is unidentified. V was clipped by 5 bases and J by 2 bases, with 12 bases between them. Germline CDR1 is MDHEN and CDR2 is SYDVKM. There are 14 residues in the CDR3. This TCR was recovered from a human donor who was the organ donor for an intestinal transplant. The material sequenced was unstimulated CD4+ T cells sorted from spleen or lymph node cells, taken before transplant. The chain uses TRBV28 and TRBJ1-2; D is undetermined. DNA of the CDR3: TGTGCCAGCAGTCCATACGACGGGAACTATGGCTACACCTTC. It encodes CASSPYDGNYGYTF.